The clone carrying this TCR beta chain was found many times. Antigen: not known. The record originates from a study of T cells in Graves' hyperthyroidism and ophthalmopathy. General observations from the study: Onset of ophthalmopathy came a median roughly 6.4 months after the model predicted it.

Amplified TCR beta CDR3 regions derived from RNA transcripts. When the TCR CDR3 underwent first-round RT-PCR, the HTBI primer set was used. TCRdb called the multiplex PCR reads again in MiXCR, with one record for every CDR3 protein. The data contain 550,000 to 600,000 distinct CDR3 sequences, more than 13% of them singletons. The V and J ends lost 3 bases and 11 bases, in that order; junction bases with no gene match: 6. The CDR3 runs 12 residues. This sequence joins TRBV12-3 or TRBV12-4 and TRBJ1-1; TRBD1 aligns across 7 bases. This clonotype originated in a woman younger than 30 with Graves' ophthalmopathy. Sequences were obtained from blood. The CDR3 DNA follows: TGTGCCAGCAGTTTTGAAGGGGGCTGGGCTTTCTTT. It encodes CASSFEGGWAFF.